The 26 T cell receptor beta chains reported below all come from one sample, sequenced in a study of a mutant IDH1 vaccine in newly diagnosed glioma. Time point noted: week 35, safety follow-up. Vaccination comprised doses that each held 300 ug of mutant IDH1 20-mer peptide, plus topical imiquimod. The repertoire was sequenced with immunoSEQ multiplex PCR; TCRdb's copy has only in-frame clones and lacks some. The sample lists 40,000 to 50,000 clones, around 87% occurring once. These receptors' targets are unknown. Sequencing used PBMCs, obtained from a glioma patient whose treatment included an IDH1 peptide vaccine. These receptors were taken from a middle-aged man with glioma.

This sequence joins TRBV7-2 and TRBJ2-1; D perhaps matches TRBD2 (6 bases). The CDR3 totals 16 residues. Germline V gene sequence: CDR1 SGHTA, CDR2 FQGNSA. Trimming removed 5 bases from V and 0 bases from J, with 14 bases in between. This CDR3 reads CASSRKRAASYNEQFF. The CDR3 DNA is TGTGCCAGCAGCCGTAAGCGGGCCGCCTCCTACAATGAGCAGTTCTTC.

V and J are TRBV2 and TRBJ2-3; no definite D call. V was shortened by 3 bases and J by 0 bases, with 7 bases between the two germline ends. The CDR3 covers 14 residues. Germline-derived CDR1 and CDR2 are SNHLY and FYNNEI. The CDR3 protein is CASSDIGSTDTQYF. DNA of the CDR3: TGTGCCAGCAGTGACATAGGAAGCACAGATACGCAGTATTTT. The full variable domain, completed using reference TRBV2 and TRBJ2-3, is EPEVTQTPSHQVTQMGQEVILRCVPISNHLYFYWYRQILGQKVEFLVSFYNNEISEKSEIFDDQFSVERPDGSNFTLKIRSTKLEDSAMYFCASSDIGSTDTQYFGPGTRLTVL.

Note on this clone: A junction boundary mismatches the germline segment, possibly from a read error. V and J are TRBV7-7 and TRBJ2-3, with D unclear. This CDR3 spans 16 amino acids. CDR1 and CDR2 from the germline V gene are SSHAT and FNYEAQ (reference sequence). CDR3 region: CASSPLMGAGTDTQYF. In DNA, the CDR3 is TGTGCTAGCAGCCCTCTAATGGGCGCGGGCACAGATACGCAGTATTTT.

The chain carries TRBV18 and TRBJ1-4; D gene uncertain. Trimming took 3 bases from V and 0 from J, leaving 5 bases between them. The CDR3 has 14 amino acids. Germline CDR1 and CDR2: KGHSH and LQKENI. CDR3 residues: CASSPTSTNEKLFF. The CDR3 bases are TGTGCCAGCTCACCGACTTCAACTAATGAAAAACTGTTTTTT.

The chain couples TRBV18 to TRBJ1-4, with D perhaps TRBD1 (5 bases). With 0 bases removed from V and 5 bases from J, the gap between germline ends came to 13 bases. This CDR3 comprises 16 residues. Germline V gives CDR1 KGHSH, CDR2 LQKENI. The CDR3 protein is CASSPPLGDSNEKLFF. The CDR3 DNA follows: TGTGCCAGCTCACCACCCTTAGGGGATTCCAATGAAAAACTGTTTTTT.

This sequence joins TRBV5-4 and TRBJ2-6; 9 nucleotides match TRBD1. CDR1 is SGHNT, CDR2 YYREEE, per germline (reference sequence). Germline trimming cut 0 bases from V and 1 base from J; bases unmatched to any gene: 8. The CDR3 has 19 residues. The DNA of the CDR3 is TGTGCCAGCAGCTTGGCTCGGGACAGGGTTGGTTCTGGGGCCAACGTCCTGACTTTC. It encodes CASSLARDRVGSGANVLTF.

The rearrangement uses TRBV7-8 and TRBJ2-1; TRBD1 might be the D (5 bases). Germline V lookup: CDR1 SGHVS, CDR2 FQNEAQ. CDR3 length: 14 residues. Deletions cut 4 bases from V and 7 bases from J, with 14 bases between. The CDR3 DNA reads TGTGCCAGCAGCTCGCAAACAGGTCCTAATGAGCAGTTCTTC. Translated, it gives CASSSQTGPNEQFF.

This chain uses TRBV4-3 with TRBJ2-2; D might be TRBD1 (5 bases). This CDR3 has 15 amino acids. Trimming shortened V by 6 bases and J by 5 bases, and 16 bases separated the two germline ends. Germline V gives CDR1 LGHNA, CDR2 YSLEER. The CDR3, as DNA: TGCGCCAGCAGGGAGCGCAGGGCTGAAACCGGGGAGCTGTTTTTT. Encoded protein: CASRERRAETGELFF.

The chain carries TRBV5-4 and TRBJ1-2, with a weak D call TRBD1 (5 bases). Germline loops: CDR1 SGHNT, CDR2 YYREEE (reference sequence). The CDR3 runs to 14 residues. Trimming left V 4 bases short and J 7 bases short, with 17 bases between. The CDR3 loop is CASSLETVAGGYTF. The CDR3 region has the DNA TGTGCCAGCAGCCTAGAGACAGTGGCCGGTGGCTACACCTTC.

The V and J genes are TRBV5-1 and TRBJ2-5; the match to TRBD2 covers 13 bases. This CDR3 is 15 amino acids long. V trimming: 4 bases; J trimming: 5 bases; junction bases outside the gene matches: 5. CDR1 is SGHRS, CDR2 YFSETQ, per germline. The CDR3 bases are TGCGCCAGCAGCGTACTAGCGGGGGGGCTTGAGACCCAGTACTTC. Translated, it gives CASSVLAGGLETQYF.

The chain has TRBV7-2 and TRBJ1-4; D is unclear. The germline V gene encodes CDR1 SGHTA and CDR2 FQGNSA. The CDR3 is 14 residues long. V lost 2 bases, J lost 3 bases, and 7 bases lay in between. CDR3 region: CASSLPGANEKLFF. For the CDR3, the DNA is TGTGCCAGCAGCTTACCAGGAGCTAATGAAAAACTGTTTTTT.

V gene TRBV19 combines with J gene TRBJ1-3, with D unresolved. Germline V gene data show CDR1 as LNHDA and CDR2 as SQIVND (reference sequence). V was shortened by 4 bases and J by 0 bases, with 4 bases between the two germline ends. CDR3 length: 13 amino acids. The CDR3 nucleotides are TGTGCCAGTAGTACGGGCTCTGGAAACACCATATATTTT. It translates to CASSTGSGNTIYF.

This clone was detected only once. This CDR3 is also generated by other DNA sequences in the sample. V is TRBV5-1 and J is TRBJ2-2, with 10 positions matching TRBD2. The CDR3 is 16 amino acids. CDR1 is SGHRS, CDR2 YFSETQ, per germline. V shed 3 bases, J shed 5 bases, and the junction held 7 bases outside the gene matches. CDR3 loop: CASSSRTSGSTGELFF. The CDR3 DNA follows: TGCGCCAGCAGCTCCCGGACTAGCGGATCGACCGGGGAGCTGTTTTTT. The full variable domain, with the rest looked up from reference TRBV5-1 and TRBJ2-2, is KAGVTQTPRYLIKTRGQQVTLSCSPISGHRSVSWYQQTPGQGLQFLFEYFSETQRNKGNFPGRFSGRQFSNSRSEMNVSTLELGDSALYLCASSSRTSGSTGELFFGEGSRLTVL.

This chain joins TRBV6-6 and TRBJ1-1; maybe TRBD1 (5 bases). The CDR3 extends over 14 amino acids. V was pared by 3 bases and J by 2 bases, with 10 bases between. CDR1 and CDR2 (germline): MNHNY, SVGAGI (reference sequence). CDR3 DNA sequence: TGTGCCAGCAGTTATGGCGGGGGAAACACTGAAGCTTTCTTT. It yields the protein CASSYGGGNTEAFF.

The chain employs TRBV19 and TRBJ2-6, with D possibly matching TRBD2 (5 bases). Looked up from germline, CDR1 is LNHDA and CDR2 is SQIVND (reference sequence). The CDR3 runs 14 residues. Trimming removed 3 bases at V and 3 bases at J, with 6 bases between. The chain's CDR3 is CASSMRDGANVLTF. For the CDR3, the DNA is TGTGCCAGTAGTATGAGGGATGGGGCCAACGTCCTGACTTTC.

This chain links TRBV9 with TRBJ1-2; no clear D. The germline V and J ends were trimmed by 3 bases and 3 bases, with 3 bases remaining between them. Germline values: CDR1 SGDLS, CDR2 YYNGEE. This CDR3 has 11 residues. The CDR3 region is CASSGDYGYTF. The CDR3 nucleotides are TGTGCCAGCAGCGGTGACTATGGCTACACCTTC.

As to this clone: The junction does not match germline at one end; this may be a read error. The chain links TRBV7-2 to TRBJ2-4; D is unclear. This CDR3 spans 13 amino acids. CDR1 is SGHTA, CDR2 FQGNSA, per germline. The CDR3 loop reads CASSLNFGTRRHF. CDR3 in DNA: TGTGCCAGCAGCTTAAATTTTGGCACCCGGCGCCACTTC.

In this sample, this clone turned up once. This chain links TRBV6-5 with TRBJ1-5; no clear D. V lost 8 bases, J lost 3 bases, and 5 bases lay in between. The CDR3 loop spans 11 amino acids. CDR1 is MNHEY and CDR2 is SVGAGI in the germline V gene. CDR3 loop: CASGVNQPQHF. The CDR3 coding sequence is TGTGCCAGCGGCGTCAATCAGCCCCAGCATTTT.

The CDR3 here is CASSLERTSGSYEQYF. As DNA, the CDR3 is TGTGCCAGCAGCTTAGAACGGACTAGCGGGAGCTACGAGCAGTACTTC. This chain links TRBV11-1 with TRBJ2-7; the match to TRBD2 covers 13 bases. This CDR3 has 16 residues. V trimming: 1 base; J trimming: 3 bases; junction bases outside the gene matches: 3. Germline V gene data show CDR1 as SGHAT and CDR2 as FQDESV (reference sequence).

The gene calls are TRBV28 and TRBJ1-3, with D perhaps matching TRBD1 (6 bases). This CDR3 comprises 16 residues. V was shortened by 4 bases and J by 0 bases, with 13 bases between the two germline ends. The germline V gene encodes CDR1 MDHEN and CDR2 SYDVKM. The CDR3 here is CASSWGRHFSGNTIYF. The CDR3 coding sequence is TGTGCCAGCAGTTGGGGGCGTCATTTCTCTGGAAACACCATATATTTT.

The CDR3 nucleotides read TGTGCCTTACAGGGGGACTATAATTCACCCCTCCACTTT. This codes for CALQGDYNSPLHF. The J gene is TRBJ1-6, the V gene TRBV30; 8 bases map to TRBD1. CDR3 size: 13 residues. Germline V gene lookup returns CDR1 GTSNPN and CDR2 SVGIG (reference sequence). Trimming at V came to 7 bases and at J to 3 bases, leaving 2 bases not matched to a gene.

This clone appeared a single time. Here the CDR3 DNA reads TGCGCCAGCAGCCAAGGAGGAGCAGGGGGCTACGAGCAGTACTTC. Translating gives CASSQGGAGGYEQYF. J is TRBJ2-5 and V is TRBV4-1; 7 positions agree with TRBD1. The closer fit of TRBJ2-7 to the DNA end suggests the J call may be wrong. The germline CDR1 and CDR2 sequences are MGHRA and YSYEKL. CDR3 length: 15 amino acids.

This clone has only one observation. J is TRBJ1-1 and V is TRBV5-4, with 7 bases that match TRBD1. Germline V gives CDR1 SGHNT, CDR2 YYREEE (reference sequence). V trimming: 4 bases; J trimming: 6 bases; junction bases outside the gene matches: 12. This CDR3 region has 15 residues. The CDR3 nucleotides are TGTGCCAGCAGCCCCAGGGGGGGGCATGGGTCTGAAGCTTTCTTT. Its protein is CASSPRGGHGSEAFF.

The rearrangement links TRBV28 to TRBJ1-4, with D possibly being TRBD1 (6 bases). This CDR3 has 15 amino acids. Per germline, CDR1 MDHEN and CDR2 SYDVKM. Deletions cut 6 bases from V and 2 bases from J, with 13 bases between. CDR3 in DNA: TGTGCCAGCAGCCCCACAGGGCCGACTAATGAAAAACTGTTTTTT. It translates to CASSPTGPTNEKLFF.

The chain employs TRBV10-3 and TRBJ2-1; 10 bases line up with TRBD1. The germline gives CDR1 ENHRY, CDR2 SYGVKD. Germline trimming cut 6 bases from V and 9 bases from J; bases unmatched to any gene: 5. This CDR3 comprises 13 residues. CDR3 coding DNA: TGTGCCATCAGAGACAGGGGGCTCGGTGAGCAGTTCTTC. This translates into CAIRDRGLGEQFF.

The gene calls are TRBV10-3 and TRBJ2-1, with D tentatively TRBD1 or TRBD2 (5 bases each). Per the germline V gene, CDR1 is ENHRY and CDR2 is SYGVKD. This CDR3 is 16 amino acids long. With 9 bases removed from V and 0 bases from J, the gap between germline ends came to 18 bases. Written as DNA, the CDR3 is TGTGCCATTTCCGGGGCCGCTTTAACCTCCTACAATGAGCAGTTCTTC. Amino acids: CAISGAALTSYNEQFF.